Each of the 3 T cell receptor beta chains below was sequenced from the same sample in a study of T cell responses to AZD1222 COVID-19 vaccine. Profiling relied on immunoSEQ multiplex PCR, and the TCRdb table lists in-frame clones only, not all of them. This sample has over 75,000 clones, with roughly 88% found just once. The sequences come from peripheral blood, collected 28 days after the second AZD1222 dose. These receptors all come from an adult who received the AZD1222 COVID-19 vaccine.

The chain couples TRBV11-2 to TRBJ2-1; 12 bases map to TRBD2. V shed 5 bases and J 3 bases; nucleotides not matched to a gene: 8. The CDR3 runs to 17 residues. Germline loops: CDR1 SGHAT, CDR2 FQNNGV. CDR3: CASSPKRLAGVYNEQFF. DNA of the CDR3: TGTGCCAGCAGCCCCAAGAGACTAGCGGGAGTCTACAATGAGCAGTTCTTC. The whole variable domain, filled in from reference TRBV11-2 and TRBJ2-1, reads EAGVAQSPRYKIIEKRQSVAFWCNPISGHATLYWYQQILGQGPKLLIQFQNNGVVDDSQLPKDRFSAERLKGVDSTLKIQPAKLEDSAVYLCASSPKRLAGVYNEQFFGPGTRLTVL.

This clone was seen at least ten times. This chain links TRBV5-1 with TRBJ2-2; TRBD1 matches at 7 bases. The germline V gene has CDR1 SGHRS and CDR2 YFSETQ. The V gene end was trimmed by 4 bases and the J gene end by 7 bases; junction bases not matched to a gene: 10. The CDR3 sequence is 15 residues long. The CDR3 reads CASSPGTDENGELFF. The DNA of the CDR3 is TGCGCCAGCAGCCCCGGGACAGACGAGAACGGGGAGCTGTTTTTT. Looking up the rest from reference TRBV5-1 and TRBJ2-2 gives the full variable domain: KAGVTQTPRYLIKTRGQQVTLSCSPISGHRSVSWYQQTPGQGLQFLFEYFSETQRNKGNFPGRFSGRQFSNSRSEMNVSTLELGDSALYLCASSPGTDENGELFFGEGSRLTVL.

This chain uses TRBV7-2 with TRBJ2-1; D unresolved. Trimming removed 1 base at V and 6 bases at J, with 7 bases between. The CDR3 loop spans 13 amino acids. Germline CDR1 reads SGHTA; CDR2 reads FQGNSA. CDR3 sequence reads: CASSLEGFNEQFF. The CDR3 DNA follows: TGTGCCAGCAGCTTAGAAGGGTTCAATGAGCAGTTCTTC.